Below, 9 T cell receptor beta chains from the same sample are listed, as sequenced in a study of cytomegalovirus exposure and HLA in healthy donors. Both 60 Vbeta primers and 13 Jbeta primers went into the PCR. Sequencing used immunoSEQ multiplex PCR; TCRdb keeps in-frame clones, though not all of them. The sample records approximately 150,000 clones, approximately 73% being singletons. The sequenced material came from PBMCs. The receptors originated from a man aged 25-45 years in good health and CMV-seropositive.

This sequence joins TRBV19 and TRBJ1-1; D gene uncertain. CDR3 length: 13 residues. V lost 9 bases, J lost 4 bases, and 15 bases lay in between. Per germline, CDR1 LNHDA and CDR2 SQIVND (reference sequence). CDR3 sequence (DNA): TGTGCCAGCTCCCCACCCGGAGCCACTGAAGCTTTCTTT. Its translation is CASSPPGATEAFF.

The chain carries TRBV11-3 and TRBJ2-1; 12 bases agree with TRBD2. Germline values: CDR1 SGHNT, CDR2 YENEEA. V shed 1 base and J 1 base; nucleotides not matched to a gene: 5. The CDR3 has 18 amino acids. The CDR3 is CASSLGLAGVGSYNEQFF. CDR3 DNA sequence: TGTGCCAGCAGCTTAGGACTAGCGGGAGTCGGATCCTACAATGAGCAGTTCTTC.

The CDR3 sequence: CAIRDRDRGDQETQYF. The CDR3 DNA follows: TGTGCCATCAGAGACCGGGACAGGGGGGACCAAGAGACCCAGTACTTC. The chain couples TRBV10-3 to TRBJ2-5, with TRBD1 matching over 11 bases. The CDR3 consists of 16 residues. Germline values: CDR1 ENHRY, CDR2 SYGVKD. Unmatched junction bases numbered 6, after V lost 6 bases and J lost 0 bases.

The CDR3 loop reads CASLDRGATSSYEQYF. The DNA of the CDR3 is TGTGCCAGCCTCGACAGGGGGGCAACTAGCTCCTACGAGCAGTACTTC. V usage is TRBV2 and J usage is TRBJ2-7, with 9 bases that match TRBD1. J lost 0 bases, V lost 8 bases, and 11 bases had no gene match. The germline V gene encodes CDR1 SNHLY and CDR2 FYNNEI. The CDR3 loop spans 16 amino acids.

This chain links TRBV6-5 with TRBJ2-7, with 9 nucleotides matching TRBD2. CDR1 and CDR2 (germline): MNHEY, SVGAGI. After removal of 1 base from V and 3 bases from J, the junction contained 4 bases not matched to a gene. The CDR3 runs 15 residues. The DNA of the CDR3 is TGTGCCAGCAGTTACTACGCTAGCGGGAACTACGAGCAGTACTTC. Translation: CASSYYASGNYEQYF.

This chain connects TRBV7-9 to TRBJ2-1, with 11 bases that match TRBD2. This CDR3 has 17 amino acids. V trimming: 4 bases; J trimming: 4 bases; junction bases outside the gene matches: 9. From germline, CDR1 is SEHNR and CDR2 FQNEAQ (reference sequence). This CDR3 is CASSSRTGTSGYNEQFF. DNA of the CDR3: TGTGCCAGCAGCTCCAGAACGGGGACTAGCGGTTACAATGAGCAGTTCTTC.

The chain employs TRBV9 and TRBJ1-2; the D gene is possibly TRBD1 (5 bases). Germline-derived CDR1 and CDR2 are SGDLS and YYNGEE. This CDR3 comprises 15 residues. V lost 4 bases and J lost 5, with 18 bases in between. The CDR3 here is CASSPAGAGSYGYTF. The CDR3 nucleotides are TGTGCCAGCAGCCCCGCTGGGGCAGGTTCTTATGGCTACACCTTC.

This clone was detected only a few times. The gene calls are TRBV5-1 and TRBJ2-2, with 10 bases lining up with TRBD1. The length of the CDR3 is 14 residues. CDR1 and CDR2 from the germline V gene are SGHRS and YFSETQ. The V gene end was trimmed by 7 bases and the J gene end by 3 bases; junction bases not matched to a gene: 3. The CDR3 reads CASSGTGDTGELFF. Written as DNA, the CDR3 is TGCGCCAGCTCCGGGACAGGGGACACCGGGGAGCTGTTTTTT. The full variable domain, in which reference TRBV5-1 and TRBJ2-2 provide the parts outside the CDR3, is KAGVTQTPRYLIKTRGQQVTLSCSPISGHRSVSWYQQTPGQGLQFLFEYFSETQRNKGNFPGRFSGRQFSNSRSEMNVSTLELGDSALYLCASSGTGDTGELFFGEGSRLTVL.

V gene TRBV6-1 combines with J gene TRBJ2-3, with 9 bases that match TRBD1. Germline V lookup: CDR1 MNHNS, CDR2 SASEGT. The CDR3 has 15 amino acids. V lost 3 bases and J lost 7; bases outside the gene matches: 8. The CDR3 sequence is CASSDGGQGLYTQYF. The CDR3 DNA is TGTGCCAGCAGTGATGGGGGACAGGGACTCTATACGCAGTATTTT.